This is a list of T cell receptor beta chains from one sample in a study of T cells in localized non-small cell lung cancer. Assay used: immunoSEQ multiplex PCR; TCRdb lists only in-frame clones, some missing. The sample includes roughly 3,500 clones, approximately 25% of them seen just once. The source material was lung tumor tissue, sampled before any cancer treatment. These receptors were collected from a man aged 35-69 years with stage II squamous cell lung carcinoma. CDR3s leave out the opening cysteine and the closing phenylalanine or tryptophan. A D gene is named only where the DNA matches it firmly.

J	V	D	CDR3
TRBJ2-3	TRBV11-3	TRBD2	ASSPLAGGSTDTQY
TRBJ1-5	TRBV19	TRBD1	ASSKNQGASSQPQH
TRBJ2-2	TRBV10-2	TRBD1	ASRTGFAGELF
TRBJ1-5	TRBV18	TRBD1	ASSPDRVVQPQH
TRBJ2-7	TRBV11-3	NA	ASSLSAVSSYEQY
TRBJ2-1	TRBV11-3	NA	ASSLDVSSYNEQF
TRBJ1-6	TRBV18	TRBD1	ASSPPNTGASLSLH
TRBJ1-1	TRBV6-8	TRBD1	AISVGQGEGDTEAF
TRBJ2-3	TRBV15	NA	ATSRGRAGSTDTQY
TRBJ2-2	TRBV5-1	NA	ASSWPSVANTGELF
TRBJ2-1	TRBV14	TRBD2	ASSPTRAGSNNEQF
TRBJ2-5	TRBV6-8	NA	ASRRTVFGETQY
TRBJ2-3	TRBV15	TRBD2	ATSRDSGGGTDTQY
TRBJ1-1	TRBV7-4	NA	ASSFVSNTEAF
TRBJ1-6	TRBV9	NA	ASSFSGMYNSPLH
TRBJ2-1	TRBV11-3	TRBD2	ASSFYSGGANEQF
TRBJ2-7	TRBV2	NA	ASSVGFGGQKY
TRBJ1-6	TRBV11-3	NA	ASSPRLGSSPLH
TRBJ1-2	TRBV4-1	NA	ASSQDRGSAVGGYT
TRBJ2-4	TRBV11-3	NA	ASSVPGSGGNIQY
TRBJ1-1	TRBV18	NA	ASSPSMNTEAF
TRBJ2-1	TRBV28	NA	ASSAGQPYNEQF
TRBJ1-5	TRBV9	TRBD1	ASSGGTVNQPQH
TRBJ2-1	TRBV25-1	TRBD2	ASSATSGSLVYNEQF
TRBJ1-5	TRBV11-3	NA	ASSWGNTTRVNQPQH
TRBJ2-4	TRBV6-8	TRBD1	ASRGTGRDIQY
TRBJ2-7	TRBV7-7	TRBD2	ASSQTSGFTYEQY
TRBJ2-3	TRBV29-1	TRBD2	SVAGTSGTDTQY
TRBJ1-5	TRBV6-8	NA	ASSYSIGGNQPQH
TRBJ2-1	TRBV19	TRBD2	ASSIGSGKPYNEQF
TRBJ2-1	TRBV11-3	NA	ASRHTGGENEQF
TRBJ2-7	TRBV9	NA	ASGRDGAYEQY
TRBJ1-4	TRBV5-1	TRBD1	ASSLTGQGPREKLF
TRBJ1-4	TRBV1	NA	ASSHGLGQDDEKLF
TRBJ2-2	TRBV11-3	TRBD1	ASSRQGGDTGELF
TRBJ1-6	TRBV30	NA	AWSVRLGDSPLH
TRBJ1-6	TRBV6-8	NA	ASSLGGNSPLH
TRBJ2-2	TRBV9	NA	ASSVETPNTGELF
TRBJ2-3	TRBV10-3	NA	AIEREGGGTDTQY
TRBJ2-7	TRBV28	TRBD1	ASSSRIQGGTYEQY